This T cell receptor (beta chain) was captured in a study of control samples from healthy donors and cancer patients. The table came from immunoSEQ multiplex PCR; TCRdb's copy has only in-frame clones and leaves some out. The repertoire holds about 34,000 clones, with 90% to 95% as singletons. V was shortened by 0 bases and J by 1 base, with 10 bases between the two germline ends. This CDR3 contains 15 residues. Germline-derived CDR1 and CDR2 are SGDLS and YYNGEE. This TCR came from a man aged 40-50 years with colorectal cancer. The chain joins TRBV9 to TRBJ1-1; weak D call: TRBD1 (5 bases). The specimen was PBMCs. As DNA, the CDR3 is TGTGCCAGCAGCGTAGGACAGCTCAGGAACACTGAAGCTTTCTTT. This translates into CASSVGQLRNTEAFF.